The next 27 T cell receptor beta chains were all read from a single sample in a study of monozygotic twins with inflammatory bowel disease. TCRdb reprocessed the 5' RACE reads and reports one entry per CDR3 protein, with no DNA. The sample features approximately 40,000 distinct CDR3 sequences, with 4% to 6.5% in its top ten. Input material: blood. Every receptor here comes from a human donor with ulcerative colitis or Crohn's disease, or a healthy co-twin of an affected twin (not recorded which).

V is TRBV7-2 and J is TRBJ2-7; TCRdb designates TRBD2, a call that cannot be tested without DNA. CDR1 and CDR2 from the germline V gene are SGHTA and FQGNSA. CDR3 length: 15 residues. CDR3 residues: CASSFTSGGVDEQYF.

The chain has TRBV28 and TRBJ2-7. CDR3 length: 14 residues. The V gene's germline CDR1 is MDHEN and CDR2 SYDVKM. CDR3 loop: CASSPSRTFYEQYF.

The rearrangement uses TRBV7-9 and TRBJ1-1. Germline loops: CDR1 SEHNR, CDR2 FQNEAQ (reference sequence). This CDR3 spans 14 amino acids. The CDR3 region is CASSPDSLSLRAFF.

This chain connects TRBV10-3 to TRBJ2-2; TCRdb's D call of TRBD1 is untestable without DNA. The CDR3 covers 16 residues. Germline V gives CDR1 ENHRY, CDR2 SYGVKD. The CDR3 loop is CAISDPDRGFTGELFF.

The CDR3 reads CASSPRTGEGEQYF. This sequence joins TRBV5-1 and TRBJ2-7; with no DNA, the TCRdb D assignment of TRBD1 cannot be verified. The CDR3 totals 14 residues. CDR1 and CDR2 (germline): SGHRS, YFSETQ. The full variable domain, its missing parts supplied by reference TRBV5-1 and TRBJ2-7, is KAGVTQTPRYLIKTRGQQVTLSCSPISGHRSVSWYQQTPGQGLQFLFEYFSETQRNKGNFPGRFSGRQFSNSRSEMNVSTLELGDSALYLCASSPRTGEGEQYFGPGTRLTVT.

The rearrangement joins TRBV18 to TRBJ2-7; without DNA, the TCRdb call of TRBD1 cannot be checked. This CDR3 spans 15 amino acids. Looked up from germline, CDR1 is KGHSH and CDR2 is LQKENI. CDR3 region: CASSPAGQGIYEQYF.

The chain recombines TRBV11-2 with TRBJ2-7; TCRdb's D call of TRBD2 is untestable without DNA. The germline V gene encodes CDR1 SGHAT and CDR2 FQNNGV. This CDR3 has 14 residues. The CDR3: CASSATSGVREQYF.

The rearrangement joins TRBV11-2 to TRBJ2-1; TCRdb's D call, TRBD2, is unchecked because there is no DNA. CDR1 SGHAT and CDR2 FQNNGV come from the germline V gene. This CDR3 region has 19 residues. CDR3 sequence: CASSLVPSGGLSSYNEQFF.

The rearrangement uses TRBV18 and TRBJ2-3. Germline V gives CDR1 KGHSH, CDR2 LQKENI. The CDR3 has 13 amino acids. CDR3 residues: CASSPPTALTQYF.

The gene calls are TRBV28 and TRBJ2-7; TCRdb's D gene call, TRBD2, goes unchecked for lack of DNA. This CDR3 is built from 15 residues. The V gene's germline CDR1 is MDHEN and CDR2 SYDVKM. The CDR3 sequence is CASSLGLAGGYEQYF.

Its frequency marks this clonotype as medium-sized. The chain uses TRBV2 and TRBJ2-3. The germline CDR1 and CDR2 sequences are SNHLY and FYNNEI. The CDR3 is made up of 14 amino acids. This chain's CDR3 is CASSEGTSPDTQYF.

The chain has TRBV5-1 and TRBJ2-5; as DNA is missing, the TRBD1 call by TCRdb cannot be tested. Germline V gives CDR1 SGHRS, CDR2 YFSETQ. The CDR3 consists of 15 residues. The CDR3 protein is CASSKLSGVSETQYF. Full variable domain (outside the CDR3, taken from reference TRBV5-1 and TRBJ2-5): KAGVTQTPRYLIKTRGQQVTLSCSPISGHRSVSWYQQTPGQGLQFLFEYFSETQRNKGNFPGRFSGRQFSNSRSEMNVSTLELGDSALYLCASSKLSGVSETQYFGPGTRLLVL.

The rearrangement uses TRBV28 and TRBJ1-2. The CDR3 is 11 residues long. Germline V gene sequence: CDR1 MDHEN, CDR2 SYDVKM. The CDR3 loop is CALDGTYGYTF.

V is TRBV20-1 and J is TRBJ2-7; TCRdb reports TRBD1, a call that lacks DNA to check it against. The CDR3 runs to 11 residues. In germline, CDR1 is DFQATT, CDR2 SNEGSKA (reference sequence). The CDR3 spells CSAADSYEQYF.

The chain uses TRBV3-1 and TRBJ1-5; TCRdb's D call of TRBD1 is untestable without DNA. The CDR3 contains 16 residues. Per germline, CDR1 LGHDT and CDR2 YNNKEL (reference sequence). The CDR3 loop is CASSPNPGQGGQPQHF.

The chain joins TRBV3-1 to TRBJ1-2. CDR1 and CDR2 from the germline V gene are LGHDT and YNNKEL (reference sequence). The CDR3 runs 13 residues. Here the CDR3 reads CASSRDYGYGYTF.

The chain employs TRBV5-1 and TRBJ1-5; TCRdb designates TRBD1, a call that cannot be tested without DNA. The CDR3 consists of 18 residues. The germline gives CDR1 SGHRS, CDR2 YFSETQ. CDR3 amino acids: CASSPTPGQGARGQPQHF.

This chain connects TRBV20-1 to TRBJ2-3. This CDR3 spans 12 amino acids. Germline CDR1 reads DFQATT; CDR2 reads SNEGSKA (reference sequence). CDR3 sequence reads: CSAEVGLDTQYF.

J is TRBJ2-5 and V is TRBV30; the D call of TRBD2 rests on TCRdb alone, since no DNA is present to check it. This CDR3 has 14 amino acids. Germline CDR1 reads GTSNPN; CDR2 reads SVGIG (reference sequence). The CDR3 reads CAWTGLAGDETQYF.

The chain is built from TRBV28 and TRBJ1-4; the D call of TRBD1 rests on TCRdb alone, since no DNA is present to check it. Germline V gene lookup returns CDR1 MDHEN and CDR2 SYDVKM. The CDR3 spans 12 residues. CDR3 loop: CASSQGVKKLFF.

CDR3 sequence: CARSFGVAEQYF. The rearrangement uses TRBV5-5 and TRBJ2-7. This CDR3 is built from 12 residues. Per germline, CDR1 SGHKS and CDR2 YYEKEE (reference sequence).

The chain carries TRBV5-1 and TRBJ1-3; the TRBD1 assignment by TCRdb is unverifiable without DNA. The CDR3 is 14 residues long. Germline CDR1 and CDR2: SGHRS and YFSETQ. CDR3 in amino acids: CASSFGRAGNTIYF.

The chain employs TRBV2 and TRBJ1-5. Germline CDR1 SNHLY, CDR2 FYNNEI. CDR3 length: 13 amino acids. CDR3 protein: CASSGGSNQPQHF.

The gene calls are TRBV28 and TRBJ2-3. The CDR3 runs to 14 residues. Germline V lookup: CDR1 MDHEN, CDR2 SYDVKM. The CDR3 is CASSLPETGDTQYF.

This chain joins TRBV18 and TRBJ2-7; TCRdb calls TRBD1, which cannot be checked without DNA. The CDR3 is 13 amino acids. Per germline, CDR1 KGHSH and CDR2 LQKENI. CDR3 sequence reads: CASSPAGGYEQYF.

The CDR3 sequence: CATNADRGRTGELFF. The gene calls are TRBV7-8 and TRBJ2-2; with no DNA, the TCRdb D assignment of TRBD1 cannot be verified. The CDR3 totals 15 residues. From germline, CDR1 is SGHVS and CDR2 FQNEAQ. Full variable domain (remainder filled in from reference TRBV7-8 and TRBJ2-2): GAGVSQSPRYKVAKRGQDVALRCDPISGHVSLFWYQQALGQGPEFLTYFQNEAQLDKSGLPSDRFFAERPEGSVSTLKIQRTQQEDSAVYLCATNADRGRTGELFFGEGSRLTVL.

The chain recombines TRBV10-1 with TRBJ1-2. The CDR3 consists of 13 residues. The germline V gene encodes CDR1 WNHNN and CDR2 SYGVQD (reference sequence). The chain's CDR3 is CASSEEANYGYTF.